This is a list of T cell receptor beta chains from one sample in a study of blood T cell repertoires in COVID-19. TCRdb's copy holds only in-frame clones and misses some; the assay was immunoSEQ multiplex PCR. The table includes more than 250,000 clones, 88% detected once. Sequenced: PBMCs or T cells enriched from blood (not recorded which). Receptors were obtained from a woman in her thirties or forties with acute COVID-19. CDR3s include the opening cysteine and the closing phenylalanine or tryptophan. Fields, in order: D gene, clone size, J gene, CDR3 length, V gene, CDR3 DNA, CDR3 protein. The D gene is left open where the match is weak. Only some rows state a clone size, as once, few, many or a class for expanded clones.

TRBD2,NA,TRBJ2-1,18,TRBV7-8,TGTGCCAGCAGCTTAGGCAGGCTCTCTAGCGGGCTCGACAATGAGCAGTTCTTC,CASSLGRLSSGLDNEQFF
NA,NA,TRBJ1-5,16,TRBV6-1,TGTGCCAGCAGTGAATGGTACAGGGAAAGCAATCAGCCCCAGCATTTT,CASSEWYRESNQPQHF
NA,NA,TRBJ1-1,14,TRBV7-8,TGTGCCAGCAGCTTACTCCGGGTTGGAACTGAAGCTTTCTTT,CASSLLRVGTEAFF
TRBD2,NA,TRBJ2-1,13,TRBV7-9,TGTGCCAGCACCCTGACTAGCGGGAGGTCGCAGTTCTTC,CASTLTSGRSQFF
NA,NA,TRBJ1-4,15,TRBV2,TGTGCCAGCAGCCGGCAGGCCCAGTTAAGTGAAAAACTGTTTTTT,CASSRQAQLSEKLFF
NA,NA,TRBJ2-5,11,TRBV2,TGTGCCAGCAGTCCCGAAGAGACCCAGTACTTC,CASSPEETQYF
TRBD2,NA,TRBJ2-1,17,TRBV4-1,TGCGCCAGCAGCCCCCGCTGGTTCGCGGGGGCCTACAATGAGCAGTTCTTC,CASSPRWFAGAYNEQFF
NA,NA,TRBJ1-4,13,TRBV5-1,TGCGCCAGCAGCGTACAGACGAATGAAAAACTGTTTTTT,CASSVQTNEKLFF
TRBD1,NA,TRBJ1-2,13,TRBV27,TGTGCCAGCAGTTTCGACAGGGGGAGGGGCTACACCTTC,CASSFDRGRGYTF
TRBD1,few,TRBJ2-1,15,TRBV7-2,TGTGCCAGCAGCCTAAACAGGGGGCTTGAAGATGAGCAGTTCTTC,CASSLNRGLEDEQFF
NA,NA,TRBJ1-3,14,TRBV19,TGTGCCAGTAGTATCTGGGGGCTGGAAAACACCATATATTTT,CASSIWGLENTIYF
NA,NA,TRBJ1-1,17,TRBV3-1/TRBV3-2,TGTGCCAGCAGCACCCAATACCGGACAGTTTTGAACACTGAAGCTTTCTTT,CASSTQYRTVLNTEAFF
TRBD1,few,TRBJ1-5,15,TRBV7-9,TGTGCCAGCAGCCCTGGACAGGGGCTGGTTCAGCCCCAGCATTTT,CASSPGQGLVQPQHF
NA,NA,TRBJ1-4,14,TRBV28,TGTGCCAGCAGTCCGGGGAGGGAAGATGAAAAACTGTTTTTT,CASSPGREDEKLFF
TRBD1,NA,TRBJ2-1,11,TRBV20-1,TGCAGTGCTAGCAGGGGGAATGAGCAGTTCTTC,CSASRGNEQFF
NA,few,TRBJ1-2,14,TRBV3-1/TRBV3-2,TGTGCCAGCAGCCAAGACAGGGCTAACTATGGCTACACCTTC,CASSQDRANYGYTF
TRBD1,NA,TRBJ1-5,15,TRBV4-1,TGCGCCAGCAGCCGAGGACAGGGGGAGAATCAGCCCCAGCATTTT,CASSRGQGENQPQHF
NA,once,TRBJ2-1,12,TRBV20-1,TGCAGTGCTAGTAGGAGGAGCAATGAGCAGTTCTTC,CSASRRSNEQFF
TRBD2,NA,TRBJ2-5,15,TRBV5-4,TGTGCCAGCAACCCTAGCGGGACCCTGAGGGAGACCCAGTACTTC,CASNPSGTLRETQYF
NA,NA,TRBJ1-1,13,TRBV19,TGTGCCAGTAACGGGGGGTGGAACACTGAAGCTTTCTTT,CASNGGWNTEAFF
NA,NA,TRBJ1-1,15,TRBV19,TGTGCCAGTAGTACGGAGAATTGGAGCGACACTGAAGCTTTCTTT,CASSTENWSDTEAFF
TRBD1,NA,TRBJ1-5,14,TRBV12-5,TGTGCTAGTGGTTTGGGACAGGGACATCAGCCCCAGCATTTT,CASGLGQGHQPQHF
NA,NA,TRBJ1-2,14,TRBV28,TGTGCCAGCAGTTTATTCGCCCTCAGTTATGGCTACACCTTC,CASSLFALSYGYTF
TRBD2,NA,TRBJ2-3,14,TRBV30,TGTGCCTGGAAACGACTAGCGGGAGGAGATACGCAGTATTTT,CAWKRLAGGDTQYF
NA,NA,TRBJ1-5,14,TRBV30,TGTGCCTGGAGTGTACGGGTCGGCAATCAGCCCCAGCATTTT,CAWSVRVGNQPQHF
NA,NA,TRBJ1-1,16,TRBV25-1,TGTGCCAGCAGTGAATCTGGGAGCAGCATGAACACTGAAGCTTTCTTT,CASSESGSSMNTEAFF
NA,NA,TRBJ2-1,13,TRBV12-3/TRBV12-4,TGTGCCTCTACTTCGGGGTTTAGTAATGAGCAGTTCTTC,CASTSGFSNEQFF
NA,NA,TRBJ1-1,13,TRBV30,TGTGCCTGGGGAATACAGGGGAACACTGAAGCTTTCTTT,CAWGIQGNTEAFF
NA,NA,TRBJ2-5,12,TRBV29-1,TGCAGCGTTAGAAGGGGCGGCGAGACCCAGTACTTC,CSVRRGGETQYF
TRBD1,NA,TRBJ1-1,14,TRBV9,TGTGCCAGCAGCGTGGGACAGGGGGAGACTGAAGCTTTCTTT,CASSVGQGETEAFF
TRBD1,NA,TRBJ1-1,14,TRBV19,TGTGCCAGTAGTACTCTACAGGGGGCTAGGGAAGCTTTCTTT,CASSTLQGAREAFF
NA,NA,TRBJ2-7,15,TRBV2,TGTGCCAGCAGTGCGGGCGGGAACGACCTCTACGAGCAGTACTTC,CASSAGGNDLYEQYF
TRBD1,NA,TRBJ2-7,14,TRBV5-1,TGCGCCAGCAGACCGGGACAGGGTCCTTCCGAGCAGTACTTC,CASRPGQGPSEQYF
NA,NA,TRBJ1-5,12,TRBV28,TGTGCCAGCAGTGACAGACATCAGCCCCAGCATTTT,CASSDRHQPQHF
NA,NA,TRBJ2-1,15,TRBV7-9,TGTGCCAGCAGCTTAGCGTCCCTTAGCTACAATGAGCAGTTCTTC,CASSLASLSYNEQFF
TRBD1,NA,TRBJ2-3,16,TRBV29-1,TGCAGCACTAGAAGGGGACAGGGGGCGCGTCCAGATACGCAGTATTTT,CSTRRGQGARPDTQYF
NA,NA,TRBJ1-2,17,TRBV28,TGTGCCAGCAGCCGAACGGGACTCGGCTACCTAAACTATGGCTACACCTTC,CASSRTGLGYLNYGYTF